This T cell receptor delta chain was found in a study of gamma-delta chains in newborns, infants, children. Study at large: Microbial exposure reportedly drives polyclonal innate γδ T cell expansion after birth.

Germline trimming cut 2 bases from V and 2 bases from J; bases unmatched to any gene: 4. CDR1 and CDR2 (germline): GEAIGNYY, EKD. The CDR3 runs to 14 residues. On this clone itself: Different DNA sequences within this sample yield the same CDR3.

TCRdb fed the reads to CATT. The repertoire holds 2,500 to 3,500 delta-chain clones, with 2.6% as singletons. The sequencing input was blood. The V and J genes are TRDV2 and TRDJ1, with 7 positions matching TRDD3. The sequence derives from a child who was a newborn, infant or young child, either healthy, febrile or measles-vaccinated (not recorded which). In nucleotides, the CDR3 is TGTGCCTGTGACAGGCTGGGGGGTACCGATAAACTCATCTTT. Translated, it gives CACDRLGGTDKLIF.